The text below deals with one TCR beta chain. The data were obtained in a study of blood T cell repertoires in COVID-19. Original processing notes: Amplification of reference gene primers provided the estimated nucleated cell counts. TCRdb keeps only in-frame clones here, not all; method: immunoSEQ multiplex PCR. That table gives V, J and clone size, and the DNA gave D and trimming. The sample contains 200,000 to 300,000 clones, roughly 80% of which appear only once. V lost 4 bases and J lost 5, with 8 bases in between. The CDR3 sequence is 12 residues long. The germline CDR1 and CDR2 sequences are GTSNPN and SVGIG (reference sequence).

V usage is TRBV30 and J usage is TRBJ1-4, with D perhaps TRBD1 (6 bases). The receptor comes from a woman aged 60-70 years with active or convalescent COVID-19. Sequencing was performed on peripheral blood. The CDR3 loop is CAWTGQNEKLFF. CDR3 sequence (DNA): TGTGCCTGGACCGGACAGAATGAAAAACTGTTTTTT.